The 3 T cell receptor beta chains in this list originate from one sample, sequenced in a study of technical replicates of blood from a few donors. Generated by immunoSEQ multiplex PCR, the TCRdb table keeps only in-frame clones and is missing some. The sample consists of over 65,000 clones, roughly 98% of them appearing once. Specimen: T cells isolated from PBMCs. The origin of the receptors is a human donor in good health.

The gene calls are TRBV19 and TRBJ2-7; 11 bases map to TRBD1. Trimming cost V 6 bases and J 5 bases; bases outside gene matches: 15. The length of the CDR3 is 17 residues. In germline, CDR1 is LNHDA, CDR2 SQIVND (reference sequence). The CDR3 is CASRARLDRGLRDEQYF. CDR3 nucleotide sequence: TGTGCCAGTAGGGCCCGTCTGGACAGGGGGCTCCGGGACGAGCAGTACTTC.

The chain couples TRBV9 to TRBJ2-7; 8 bases are a match to TRBD2. CDR1 is SGDLS, CDR2 YYNGEE, per germline. This CDR3 contains 16 residues. The ends lost 0 bases at V and 7 bases at J; junction bases unmatched: 12. The CDR3 reads CASSVGGLGGRKEQYF. CDR3 in DNA: TGTGCCAGCAGCGTAGGGGGACTGGGCGGGAGGAAAGAGCAGTACTTC. Filled out from reference TRBV9 and TRBJ2-7, the complete variable domain reads DSGVTQTPKHLITATGQRVTLRCSPRSGDLSVYWYQQSLDQGLQFLIQYYNGEERAKGNILERFSAQQFPDLHSELNLSSLELGDSALYFCASSVGGLGGRKEQYFGPGTRLTVT.

The rearrangement joins TRBV6-6 to TRBJ1-1; D might be TRBD1 (5 bases). CDR1 and CDR2 (germline): MNHNY, SVGAGI (reference sequence). The CDR3 sequence is 13 residues long. V dropped 7 bases and J dropped 4 bases, with 13 bases sitting between them. The CDR3 sequence is CASKSVGGTEAFF. In DNA form, the CDR3 reads TGTGCCAGCAAGAGCGTCGGGGGCACTGAAGCTTTCTTT.